Reported below is one TCR beta chain. An input of about 0.45 to 1 ug of RNA was subjected to reverse transcription using random hexamers. TCR beta CDR3 was amplified by immunoSEQ covering 54 Vbeta and 13 Jbeta. TCRdb reanalysed the immunoSEQ multiplex PCR reads using MiXCR and keeps one entry per CDR3 protein. This table has some 120,000 distinct CDR3 sequences, 85% to 95% appearing once. These data belong to a study of CD8 T cells in Susac syndrome. Germline assignment: CDR1 SEHNR and CDR2 FQNEAQ (reference sequence). This CDR3 is 14 amino acids long. Germline trimming cut 7 bases from V and 5 bases from J; bases unmatched to any gene: 10. CD8+ and CD4+ T cells from blood underwent TCR beta sequencing. Healthy donors served as the controls. They were matched for age and sex.

Sample: CD8+ T cells from PBMCs. The TCR comes from a human donor in good health. This chain joins TRBV7-9 and TRBJ1-2; 7 bases are shared with TRBD1. CDR3 bases: TGTGCCAGCACCCGGGGGACAGCCAGATATGGCTACACCTTC. Encoded protein: CASTRGTARYGYTF.